Each of the 9 T cell receptor beta chains below was sequenced from the same sample in a study of T-cell memory formation after mild COVID-19. TCRdb redid the calling of the 5' RACE reads with MiXCR, one entry per CDR3 protein. The data contain 95,000 to 120,000 distinct CDR3 sequences, around a fifth of them singletons. The sequenced sample was PBMCs or a T cell subset sorted from them (not recorded which). The receptors here all came from a man younger than 35 who had mild COVID-19 (a few samples of this study predate the infection). Cell type and time point are not known.

The genes are TRBV2 and TRBJ2-5, with a weak D call TRBD1 (6 bases). CDR1 is SNHLY, CDR2 FYNNEI, per germline. V gave up 11 bases and J gave up 2 bases, with 15 bases separating them. CDR3 size: 13 residues. This chain's CDR3 is CAGWGLGQETQYF. Here the CDR3 DNA reads TGTGCCGGCTGGGGGCTGGGTCAAGAGACCCAGTACTTC.

The rearrangement uses TRBV27 and TRBJ2-7; no firm D call. The germline V and J ends were trimmed by 6 bases and 1 base, with 13 bases remaining between them. The length of the CDR3 is 14 residues. The germline gives CDR1 MNHEY, CDR2 SMNVEV (reference sequence). The CDR3 region is CASSPHLGSYEQYV. CDR3 bases: TGTGCCAGCAGCCCACACCTCGGGTCCTACGAGCAGTACGTC.

This clonotype turned up a few times. The V call is TRBV6-5, the J call TRBJ2-5, with 12 bases fitting TRBD2. With 6 bases clipped from V and 4 bases from J, the junction kept 6 bases outside the gene matches. In germline, CDR1 is MNHEY, CDR2 SVGAGI. CDR3 length: 15 amino acids. CDR3 nucleotide sequence: TGTGCCAGCAGCCCTAGCGGGGGGGCAGGAGAGACCCAGTACTTC. Encoded protein: CASSPSGGAGETQYF.

The table lists this clonotype with a few counts. The CDR3 is CASSVAGRVSPRAGELFF. CDR3 DNA: TGTGCCAGCAGCGTGGCAGGCAGGGTATCCCCCAGGGCCGGGGAGCTGTTTTTT. V usage is TRBV9 and J usage is TRBJ2-2; a possible D gene is TRBD1 (5 bases). CDR3 length equals 18 residues. Germline CDR1 is SGDLS and CDR2 is YYNGEE. Between the trimmed V and J ends, which lost 2 bases and 6 bases, there was a span of 23 bases.

The chain carries TRBV12-3 or TRBV12-4 and TRBJ2-7; D gene uncertain. The CDR3 extends over 14 amino acids. The V gene lost 3 bases and the J gene lost 2 bases, with 11 bases spanning the gap. As DNA, the CDR3 is TGTGCCAGCAGTTTGAGGCCCCGGCCCTACGAGCAGTACTTC. Translating it yields CASSLRPRPYEQYF.

For the CDR3, the DNA is TGTGCCAGCAGCGTAGGAAGTGAGCAGTTCTTC. This codes for CASSVGSEQFF. This chain connects TRBV9 to TRBJ2-1; D remains ambiguous. CDR3 length equals 11 residues. V lost 0 bases to trimming and J lost 9 bases, with 4 bases between them. Germline loops: CDR1 SGDLS, CDR2 YYNGEE.

The rearrangement uses TRBV6-1 and TRBJ2-2; D ambiguous. Looked up from germline, CDR1 is MNHNS and CDR2 is SASEGT. Trimming took 0 bases from V and 6 from J, leaving 8 bases between them. The CDR3 totals 14 residues. The CDR3 loop reads CASSEAHRAGELFF. The CDR3 nucleotides are TGTGCCAGCAGTGAAGCGCACCGGGCCGGGGAGCTGTTTTTT.

The gene calls are TRBV7-2 and TRBJ1-2; 7 nucleotides line up with TRBD1. V was pared by 1 base and J by 6 bases, with 17 bases of the junction left unmatched. Germline V CDR1 and CDR2: SGHTA, FQGNSA. The CDR3 is 18 residues long. CDR3 sequence (DNA): TGTGCCAGCAGCTTAGTGGCCGGAGGAGGGGGCGCATTCAATGGCTACACCTTC. It translates to CASSLVAGGGGAFNGYTF.

In its sample, this clonotype was seen once. V and J are TRBV7-9 and TRBJ2-7; 7 nucleotides align to TRBD1. Germline-derived CDR1 and CDR2 are SEHNR and FQNEAQ (reference sequence). Unmatched junction bases numbered 5, after V lost 7 bases and J lost 2 bases. The CDR3 has 13 amino acids. In DNA, the CDR3 is TGTGCCAGCAACCGACAGGGTCCCTACGAGCAGTACTTC. This gives the protein CASNRQGPYEQYF. The entire variable domain, with the rest obtained from reference TRBV7-9 and TRBJ2-7, is as follows: DTGVSQNPRHKITKRGQNVTFRCDPISEHNRLYWYRQTLGQGPEFLTYFQNEAQLEKSRLLSDRFSAERPKGSFSTLEIQRTEQGDSAMYLCASNRQGPYEQYFGPGTRLTVT.